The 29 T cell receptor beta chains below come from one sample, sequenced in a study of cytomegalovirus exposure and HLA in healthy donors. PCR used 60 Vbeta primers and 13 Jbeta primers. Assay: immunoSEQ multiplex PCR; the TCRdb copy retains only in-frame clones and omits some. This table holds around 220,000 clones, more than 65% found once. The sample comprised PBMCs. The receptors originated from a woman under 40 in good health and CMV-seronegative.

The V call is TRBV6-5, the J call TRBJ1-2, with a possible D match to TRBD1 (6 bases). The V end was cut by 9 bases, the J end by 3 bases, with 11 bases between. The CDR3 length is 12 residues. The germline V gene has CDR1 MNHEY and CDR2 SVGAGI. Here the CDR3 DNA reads TGTGCCAGTAGGAGACAGGACTATGGCTACACCTTC. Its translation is CASRRQDYGYTF.

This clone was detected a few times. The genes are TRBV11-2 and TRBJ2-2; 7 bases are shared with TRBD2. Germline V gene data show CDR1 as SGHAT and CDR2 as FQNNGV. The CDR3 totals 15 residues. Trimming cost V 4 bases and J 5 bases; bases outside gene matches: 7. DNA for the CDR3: TGTGCCAGCAGCTCCCAGCGGGAAGATACCGGGGAGCTGTTTTTT. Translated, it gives CASSSQREDTGELFF.

CDR3 in amino acids: CASSGDRSANYGYTF. CDR3 coding DNA: TGTGCCAGCAGCGGAGACAGGAGCGCTAACTATGGCTACACCTTC. The chain links TRBV5-4 to TRBJ1-2, with D maybe TRBD1 (6 bases). V was cut by 4 bases and J by 0 bases, with 13 bases left in between. The CDR3 is 15 amino acids. Germline V gives CDR1 SGHNT, CDR2 YYREEE (reference sequence).

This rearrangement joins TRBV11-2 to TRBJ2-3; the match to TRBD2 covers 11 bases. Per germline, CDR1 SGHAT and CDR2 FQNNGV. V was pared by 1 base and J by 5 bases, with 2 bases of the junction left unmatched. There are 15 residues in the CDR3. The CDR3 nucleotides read TGTGCCAGCAGCTTAGCTAGCGGGGGGATAGATACGCAGTATTTT. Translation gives CASSLASGGIDTQYF.

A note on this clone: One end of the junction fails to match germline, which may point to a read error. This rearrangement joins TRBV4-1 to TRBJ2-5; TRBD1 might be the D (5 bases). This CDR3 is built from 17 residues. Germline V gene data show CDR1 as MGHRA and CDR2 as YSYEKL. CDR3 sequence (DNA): TGCGTCAGCAGCCAAGGTCTGGGTGGGGCCCCAGGCGGGACCCAGTACTTC. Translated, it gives CVSSQGLGGAPGGTQYF.

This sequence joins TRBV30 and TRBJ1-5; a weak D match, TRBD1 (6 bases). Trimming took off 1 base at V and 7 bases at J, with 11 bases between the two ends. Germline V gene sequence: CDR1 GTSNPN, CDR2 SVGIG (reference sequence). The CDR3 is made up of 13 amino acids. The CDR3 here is CAWSEGVLQPQHF. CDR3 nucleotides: TGTGCCTGGAGTGAGGGGGTTTTACAGCCCCAGCATTTT.

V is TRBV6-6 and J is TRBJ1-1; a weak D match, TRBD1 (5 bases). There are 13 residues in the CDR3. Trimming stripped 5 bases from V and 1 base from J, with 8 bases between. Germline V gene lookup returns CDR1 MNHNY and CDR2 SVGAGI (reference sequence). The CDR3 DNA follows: TGTGCCAGCAGTGTAAGGGGGAACACTGAAGCTTTCTTT. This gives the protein CASSVRGNTEAFF.

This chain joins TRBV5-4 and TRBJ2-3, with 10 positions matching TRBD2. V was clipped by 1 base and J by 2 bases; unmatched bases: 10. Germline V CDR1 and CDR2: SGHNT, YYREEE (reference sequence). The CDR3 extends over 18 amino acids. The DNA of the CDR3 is TGTGCCAGCAGCTTGATTTCCCGGCTAGCGGGAGACACAGATACGCAGTATTTT. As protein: CASSLISRLAGDTDTQYF.

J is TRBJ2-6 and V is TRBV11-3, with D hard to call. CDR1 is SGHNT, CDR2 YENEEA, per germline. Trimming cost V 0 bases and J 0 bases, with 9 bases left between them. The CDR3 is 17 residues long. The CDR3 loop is CASSLDDGFSGANVLTF. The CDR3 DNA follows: TGTGCCAGCAGCTTAGATGACGGGTTCTCTGGGGCCAACGTCCTGACTTTC.

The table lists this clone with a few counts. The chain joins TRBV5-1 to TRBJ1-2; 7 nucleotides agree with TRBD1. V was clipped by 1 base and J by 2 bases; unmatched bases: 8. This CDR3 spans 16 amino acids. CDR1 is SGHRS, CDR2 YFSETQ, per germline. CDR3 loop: CASSLLGGQTNYGYTF. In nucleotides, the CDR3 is TGCGCCAGCAGCTTGCTAGGGGGACAGACAAACTATGGCTACACCTTC.

In DNA, the CDR3 is TGTGCCAGCAGCTTGGGAGTAGCGGGAGGGTCGGAGACCCAGTACTTC. Translating gives CASSLGVAGGSETQYF. This rearrangement joins TRBV5-5 to TRBJ2-5; 11 bases line up with TRBD2. J was trimmed by 5 bases and V by 0 bases; bases with no gene match: 6. This CDR3 spans 16 amino acids. In germline, CDR1 is SGHKS, CDR2 YYEKEE (reference sequence).

The CDR3 DNA follows: TGTGCCAGTAGTTGGGGGATAGCGGGAAGACTCTACAATGAGCAGTTCTTC. This encodes CASSWGIAGRLYNEQFF. The rearrangement uses TRBV19 and TRBJ2-1; 8 bases align to TRBD2. There are 17 residues in the CDR3. CDR1 is LNHDA, CDR2 SQIVND, per germline (reference sequence). The ends lost 5 bases at V and 3 bases at J; junction bases unmatched: 12. The full variable domain, in which reference TRBV19 and TRBJ2-1 provide the parts outside the CDR3, is DGGITQSPKYLFRKEGQNVTLSCEQNLNHDAMYWYRQDPGQGLRLIYYSQIVNDFQKGDIAEGYSVSREKKESFPLTVTSAQKNPTAFYLCASSWGIAGRLYNEQFFGPGTRLTVL.

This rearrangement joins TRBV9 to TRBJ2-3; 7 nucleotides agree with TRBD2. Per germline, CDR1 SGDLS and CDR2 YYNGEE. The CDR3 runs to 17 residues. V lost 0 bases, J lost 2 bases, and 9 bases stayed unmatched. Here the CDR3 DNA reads TGTGCCAGCAGCGTAGGACAACCGGGACTATCCACAGATACGCAGTATTTT. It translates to CASSVGQPGLSTDTQYF.

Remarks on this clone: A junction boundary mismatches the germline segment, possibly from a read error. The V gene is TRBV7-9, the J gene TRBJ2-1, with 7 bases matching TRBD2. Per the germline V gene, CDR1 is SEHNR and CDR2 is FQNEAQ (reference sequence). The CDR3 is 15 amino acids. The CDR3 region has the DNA TGTTCCAGCATCCGGGTCGGGAGGTTTAGGAATGAGCAGTTCTTC. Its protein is CSSIRVGRFRNEQFF.

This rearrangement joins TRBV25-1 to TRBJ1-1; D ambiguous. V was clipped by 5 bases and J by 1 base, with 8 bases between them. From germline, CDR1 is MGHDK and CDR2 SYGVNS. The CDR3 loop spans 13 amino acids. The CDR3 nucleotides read TGTGCCAGCAGTATGCCAGGGAACACTGAAGCTTTCTTT. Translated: CASSMPGNTEAFF.

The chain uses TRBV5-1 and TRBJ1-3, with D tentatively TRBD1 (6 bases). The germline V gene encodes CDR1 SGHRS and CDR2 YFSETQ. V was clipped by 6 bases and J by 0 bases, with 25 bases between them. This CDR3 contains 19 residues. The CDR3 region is CASTSGQGYTLGSGNTIYF. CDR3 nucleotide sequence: TGCGCCAGCACGTCTGGGCAGGGGTACACCCTTGGCTCTGGAAACACCATATATTTT.

The CDR3 reads CASSPTFTYNEQFF. The CDR3 region has the DNA TGTGCCAGCAGCCCGACTTTCACCTACAATGAGCAGTTCTTC. The chain combines TRBV7-3 with TRBJ2-1; D unclear. Germline assignment: CDR1 SGHTA and CDR2 FQGTGA. The germline V and J ends were trimmed by 5 bases and 2 bases, with 10 bases remaining between them. The CDR3 length is 14 residues. The full variable domain, rest sourced from reference TRBV7-3 and TRBJ2-1, is GAGVSQTPSNKVTEKGKYVELRCDPISGHTALYWYRQSLGQGPEFLIYFQGTGAADDSGLPNDRFFAVRPEGSVSTLKIQRTERGDSAVYLCASSPTFTYNEQFFGPGTRLTVL.

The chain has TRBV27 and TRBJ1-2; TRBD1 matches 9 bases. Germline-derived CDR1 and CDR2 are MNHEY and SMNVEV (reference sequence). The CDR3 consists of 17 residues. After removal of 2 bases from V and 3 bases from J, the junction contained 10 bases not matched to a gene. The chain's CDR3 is CASSLDGTGHLDYGYTF. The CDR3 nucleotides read TGTGCCAGCAGTTTAGACGGGACAGGGCATCTCGACTATGGCTACACCTTC.

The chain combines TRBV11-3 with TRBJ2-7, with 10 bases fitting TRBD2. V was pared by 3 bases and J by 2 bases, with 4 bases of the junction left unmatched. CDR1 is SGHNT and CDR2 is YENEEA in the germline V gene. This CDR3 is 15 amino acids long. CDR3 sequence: CASSFASGGAYEQYF. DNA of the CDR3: TGTGCCAGCAGCTTCGCCAGCGGGGGGGCCTACGAGCAGTACTTC. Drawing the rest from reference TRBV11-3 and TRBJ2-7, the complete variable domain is EAGVVQSPRYKIIEKKQPVAFWCNPISGHNTLYWYLQNLGQGPELLIRYENEEAVDDSQLPKDRFSAERLKGVDSTLKIQPAELGDSAVYLCASSFASGGAYEQYFGPGTRLTVT.

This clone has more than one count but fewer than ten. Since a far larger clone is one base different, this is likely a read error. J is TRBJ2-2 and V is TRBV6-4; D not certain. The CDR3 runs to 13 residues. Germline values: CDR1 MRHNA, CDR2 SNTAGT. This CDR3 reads CASSHSSTGELFF. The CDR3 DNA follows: TGTGCCAGCAGTCACTCTAGCACCGGGGAGCTGTTTTTT.

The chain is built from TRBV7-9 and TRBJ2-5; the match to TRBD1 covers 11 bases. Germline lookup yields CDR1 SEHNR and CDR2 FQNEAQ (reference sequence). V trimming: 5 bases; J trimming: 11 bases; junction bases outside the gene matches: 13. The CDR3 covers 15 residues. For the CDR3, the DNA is TGTGCCAGCAGCCCTCCAGGACAGGGGGCGTGGGAGCAGTACTTC. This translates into CASSPPGQGAWEQYF.

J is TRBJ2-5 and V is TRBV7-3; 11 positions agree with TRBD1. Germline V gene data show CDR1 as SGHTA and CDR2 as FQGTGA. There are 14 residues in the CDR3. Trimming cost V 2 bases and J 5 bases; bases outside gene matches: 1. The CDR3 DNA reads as TGTGCCAGCAGCTTAGGACAGGGGGCCGAGACCCAGTACTTC. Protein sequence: CASSLGQGAETQYF.

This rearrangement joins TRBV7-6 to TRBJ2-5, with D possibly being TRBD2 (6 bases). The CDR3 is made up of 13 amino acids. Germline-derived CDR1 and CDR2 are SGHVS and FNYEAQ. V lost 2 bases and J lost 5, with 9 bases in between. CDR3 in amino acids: CASSLSGRETQYF. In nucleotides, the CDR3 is TGTGCCAGCAGCTTATCAGGGAGGGAGACCCAGTACTTC.

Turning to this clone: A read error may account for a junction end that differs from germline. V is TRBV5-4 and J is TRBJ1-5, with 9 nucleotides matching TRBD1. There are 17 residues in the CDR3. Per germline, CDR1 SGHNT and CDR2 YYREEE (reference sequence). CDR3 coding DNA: TGTGTCAGCAGCCAACAGGGGGCGGAGGGAGGCAATCAGCCCCAGCATTTT. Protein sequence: CVSSQQGAEGGNQPQHF.

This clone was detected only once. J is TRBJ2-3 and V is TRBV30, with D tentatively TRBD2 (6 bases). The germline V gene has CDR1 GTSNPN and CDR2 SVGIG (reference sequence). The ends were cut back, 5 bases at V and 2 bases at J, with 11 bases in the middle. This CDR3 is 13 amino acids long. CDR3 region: CAWGSGLTDTQYF. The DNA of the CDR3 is TGTGCCTGGGGTAGCGGCCTCACAGATACGCAGTATTTT.

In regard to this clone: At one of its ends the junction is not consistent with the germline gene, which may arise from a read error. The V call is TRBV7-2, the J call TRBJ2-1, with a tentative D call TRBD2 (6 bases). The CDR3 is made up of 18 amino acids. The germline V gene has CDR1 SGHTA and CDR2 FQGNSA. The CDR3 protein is CAISPRDFTTISYNEQFF. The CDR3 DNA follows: TGTGCCATCAGCCCGCGGGACTTTACGACCATATCCTACAATGAGCAGTTCTTC.

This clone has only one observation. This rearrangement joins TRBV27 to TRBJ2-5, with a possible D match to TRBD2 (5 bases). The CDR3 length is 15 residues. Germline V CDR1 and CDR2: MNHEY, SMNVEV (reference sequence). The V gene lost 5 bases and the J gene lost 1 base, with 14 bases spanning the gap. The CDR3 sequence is CASSLIPGIQETQYF. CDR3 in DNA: TGTGCCAGCAGTCTGATACCGGGGATCCAAGAGACCCAGTACTTC.

In DNA, the CDR3 is TGTGCCACCGGGGAGAGAGGGAGGGCCGCGGACGAGCAGTGCTTC. This translates into CATGERGRAADEQCF. The chain recombines TRBV21-1 with TRBJ2-7; the table's D call of TRBD2 was not tested on the DNA. TRBV21-1 is a recognized pseudogene. The CDR3 covers 15 residues.

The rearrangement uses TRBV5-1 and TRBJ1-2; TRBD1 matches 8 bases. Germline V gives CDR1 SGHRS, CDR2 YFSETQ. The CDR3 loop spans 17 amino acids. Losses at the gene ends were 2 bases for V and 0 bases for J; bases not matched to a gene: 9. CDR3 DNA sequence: TGCGCCAGCAGCTTTATGGCCAGGGGGCAAACTAACTATGGCTACACCTTC. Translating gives CASSFMARGQTNYGYTF. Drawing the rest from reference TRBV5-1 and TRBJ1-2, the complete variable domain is KAGVTQTPRYLIKTRGQQVTLSCSPISGHRSVSWYQQTPGQGLQFLFEYFSETQRNKGNFPGRFSGRQFSNSRSEMNVSTLELGDSALYLCASSFMARGQTNYGYTFGSGTRLTVV.